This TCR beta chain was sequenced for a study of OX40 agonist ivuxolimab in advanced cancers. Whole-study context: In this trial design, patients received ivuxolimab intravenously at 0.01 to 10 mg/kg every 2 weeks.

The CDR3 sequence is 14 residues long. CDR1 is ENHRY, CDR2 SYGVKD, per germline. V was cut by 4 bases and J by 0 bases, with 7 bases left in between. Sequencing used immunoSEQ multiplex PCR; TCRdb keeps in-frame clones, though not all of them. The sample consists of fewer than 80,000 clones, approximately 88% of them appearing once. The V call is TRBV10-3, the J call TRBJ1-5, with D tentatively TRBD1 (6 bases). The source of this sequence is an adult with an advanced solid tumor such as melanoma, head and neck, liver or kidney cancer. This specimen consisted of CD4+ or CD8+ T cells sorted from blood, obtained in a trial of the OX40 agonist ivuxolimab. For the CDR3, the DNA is TGTGCCATCAGTGGGACAGATAGCAATCAGCCCCAGCATTTT. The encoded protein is CAISGTDSNQPQHF.